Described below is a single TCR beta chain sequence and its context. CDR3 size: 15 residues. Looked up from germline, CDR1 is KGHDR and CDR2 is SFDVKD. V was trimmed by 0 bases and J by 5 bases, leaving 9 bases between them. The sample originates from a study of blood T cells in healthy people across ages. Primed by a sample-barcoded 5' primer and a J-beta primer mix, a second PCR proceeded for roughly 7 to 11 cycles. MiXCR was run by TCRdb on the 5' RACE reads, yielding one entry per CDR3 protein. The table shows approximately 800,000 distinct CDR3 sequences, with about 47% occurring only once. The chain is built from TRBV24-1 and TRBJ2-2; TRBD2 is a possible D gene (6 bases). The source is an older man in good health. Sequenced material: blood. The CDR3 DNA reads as TGTGCCACCAGTGATTTGCACCGGGGGACCGGGGAGCTGTTTTTT. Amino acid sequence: CATSDLHRGTGELFF.